Listed below are T cell receptor beta chains from one sample, sequenced in a study of blood T cell repertoires in COVID-19. The method was immunoSEQ multiplex PCR; TCRdb's version includes in-frame clones alone and lacks a portion of them. The repertoire holds 98,000 or so clones, with roughly 89% as singletons. Material: peripheral blood. The receptors shown here come from a human donor in a cohort sampled during active COVID-19. The CDR3 runs from the conserved cysteine through the conserved F or W. Where a row states a size, it is once, few, many or the class of an expanded clone; other rows omit it.

abundance: -; v_gene: TRBV5-6; j_gene: TRBJ2-1; CDR3aa: CASSFVGGPNEQFF
abundance: -; v_gene: TRBV5-4; j_gene: TRBJ1-6; CDR3aa: CASSFGGTGVSPLHF
abundance: -; v_gene: TRBV14; j_gene: TRBJ2-5; CDR3aa: CASSQAWGQSETQYF
abundance: once; v_gene: TRBV27; j_gene: TRBJ2-6; CDR3aa: CASSLNGGANVLTF
abundance: -; v_gene: TRBV27; j_gene: TRBJ2-5; CDR3aa: CASSATSGGPVGWETQYF
abundance: -; v_gene: TRBV6-2/TRBV6-3; j_gene: TRBJ2-5; CDR3aa: CASSRWPQETQYF
abundance: -; v_gene: TRBV7-8; j_gene: TRBJ1-5; CDR3aa: CASSVNRDSYSSNQPQHF
abundance: -; v_gene: TRBV5-6; j_gene: TRBJ2-5; CDR3aa: CASSIYYRGRETQYF
abundance: once; v_gene: TRBV5-1; j_gene: TRBJ1-2; CDR3aa: CASSTDRGGYTF
abundance: -; v_gene: TRBV6-1; j_gene: TRBJ2-6; CDR3aa: CASSARDRVSGANVLTF
abundance: once; v_gene: TRBV10-3; j_gene: TRBJ1-3; CDR3aa: CAISGSGTGGSGNTIYF
abundance: -; v_gene: TRBV18; j_gene: TRBJ2-1; CDR3aa: CASSPPGGRLAGTEQFF
abundance: -; v_gene: TRBV5-1; j_gene: TRBJ2-3; CDR3aa: CASSLSGASTDTQYF
abundance: -; v_gene: TRBV7-2; j_gene: TRBJ2-3; CDR3aa: CASSSRKGDDTQYF
abundance: -; v_gene: TRBV5-6; j_gene: TRBJ2-1; CDR3aa: CASSFRTALTNEQFF
abundance: -; v_gene: TRBV7-6; j_gene: TRBJ2-7; CDR3aa: CASSSASGGFRVHEQYF
abundance: few; v_gene: TRBV6-5; j_gene: TRBJ1-6; CDR3aa: CASSYRGDNSPLHF
abundance: -; v_gene: TRBV5-1; j_gene: TRBJ2-5; CDR3aa: CASSSGRGRETQYF
abundance: -; v_gene: TRBV5-1; j_gene: TRBJ2-5; CDR3aa: CASSTRQGWETQYF
abundance: -; v_gene: TRBV19; j_gene: TRBJ2-1; CDR3aa: CASIRGRGGGCNEQFF
abundance: -; v_gene: TRBV3-1/TRBV3-2; j_gene: TRBJ2-1; CDR3aa: CASSQAGSKLNEQFF
abundance: -; v_gene: TRBV5-6; j_gene: TRBJ1-1; CDR3aa: CASSFRTAMNTEAFF
abundance: -; v_gene: TRBV2; j_gene: TRBJ1-5; CDR3aa: CASSIQGSSNQPQHF
abundance: many; v_gene: TRBV7-9; j_gene: TRBJ2-7; CDR3aa: CASSSGLAGVILHF
abundance: -; v_gene: TRBV7-2; j_gene: TRBJ2-3; CDR3aa: CASSLYSTDTQYF
abundance: -; v_gene: TRBV10-3; j_gene: TRBJ2-1; CDR3aa: CAISDLTLGANEQFF
abundance: -; v_gene: TRBV6-5; j_gene: TRBJ1-1; CDR3aa: CASKQGANTEAFF
abundance: -; v_gene: TRBV7-9; j_gene: TRBJ2-3; CDR3aa: CASRGVFEGIRTDTQYF
abundance: -; v_gene: TRBV28; j_gene: TRBJ2-7; CDR3aa: CASSIWGGGEQYF
abundance: -; v_gene: TRBV7-2; j_gene: TRBJ1-2; CDR3aa: CASSLDRDHGYTF
abundance: -; v_gene: TRBV5-6; j_gene: TRBJ1-2; CDR3aa: CASSPRGSNYGYTF
abundance: -; v_gene: TRBV4-2; j_gene: TRBJ2-4; CDR3aa: CASSQDRTGENIQYF
abundance: -; v_gene: TRBV4-3; j_gene: TRBJ1-1; CDR3aa: CASSRSTAVTTGEAFF
abundance: -; v_gene: TRBV2; j_gene: TRBJ2-7; CDR3aa: CASSGPGAYEQYF
abundance: -; v_gene: TRBV11-2; j_gene: TRBJ2-5; CDR3aa: CASSLESPYQETQYF
abundance: -; v_gene: TRBV28; j_gene: TRBJ2-4; CDR3aa: CASSFSGQGSNIQYF
abundance: -; v_gene: TRBV24-1; j_gene: TRBJ2-2; CDR3aa: CATSAEGPGELFF
abundance: once; v_gene: TRBV3-1/TRBV3-2; j_gene: TRBJ2-1; CDR3aa: CASSQPALTRGNEQFF
abundance: -; v_gene: TRBV28; j_gene: TRBJ1-5; CDR3aa: CASRPGQNPWLHF
abundance: -; v_gene: TRBV7-7; j_gene: TRBJ2-1; CDR3aa: CASSLGTGHNEQFF
abundance: few; v_gene: TRBV19; j_gene: TRBJ1-5; CDR3aa: CASSIGSVHSNQPQHF
abundance: -; v_gene: TRBV2; j_gene: TRBJ1-1; CDR3aa: CASSEARRSGGAFF
abundance: -; v_gene: TRBV2; j_gene: TRBJ2-2; CDR3aa: CATRFRQGLGTGELFF
abundance: -; v_gene: TRBV19; j_gene: TRBJ1-5; CDR3aa: CASSMLPGGGQPQHF
abundance: -; v_gene: TRBV2; j_gene: TRBJ1-5; CDR3aa: CASSGGGQGVGPQHF
abundance: -; v_gene: TRBV29-1; j_gene: TRBJ1-1; CDR3aa: CSVSRRMNTEAFF
abundance: -; v_gene: TRBV9; j_gene: TRBJ2-1; CDR3aa: CASSRPGLAGGMEQFF
abundance: -; v_gene: TRBV27; j_gene: TRBJ1-2; CDR3aa: CASSPRTGGGYGYTF
abundance: -; v_gene: TRBV7-6; j_gene: TRBJ2-2; CDR3aa: CASSLVGGRELFF
abundance: -; v_gene: TRBV27; j_gene: TRBJ2-2; CDR3aa: CASSLGQGTNTGELFF
abundance: -; v_gene: TRBV14; j_gene: TRBJ2-3; CDR3aa: CASSPPGDSITDTQYF
abundance: few; v_gene: TRBV13; j_gene: TRBJ1-6; CDR3aa: CASSLGSRSSYNSPLHF
abundance: -; v_gene: TRBV21-1; j_gene: TRBJ2-7; CDR3aa: CASTTGELAGAFSYEQYF
abundance: -; v_gene: TRBV9; j_gene: TRBJ2-3; CDR3aa: CASSVAPTSGGDTQYF
abundance: -; v_gene: TRBV24-1; j_gene: TRBJ2-3; CDR3aa: CATSDSGLAGRDTQYF
abundance: -; v_gene: TRBV6-5; j_gene: TRBJ1-5; CDR3aa: CASTAPDRGWQPQHF
abundance: -; v_gene: TRBV5-5; j_gene: TRBJ2-7; CDR3aa: CASSFLARSYEQYF
abundance: -; v_gene: TRBV19; j_gene: TRBJ1-1; CDR3aa: CASSQGQGTEAFF
abundance: -; v_gene: TRBV6-5; j_gene: TRBJ2-1; CDR3aa: CASSPGHYNEQFF